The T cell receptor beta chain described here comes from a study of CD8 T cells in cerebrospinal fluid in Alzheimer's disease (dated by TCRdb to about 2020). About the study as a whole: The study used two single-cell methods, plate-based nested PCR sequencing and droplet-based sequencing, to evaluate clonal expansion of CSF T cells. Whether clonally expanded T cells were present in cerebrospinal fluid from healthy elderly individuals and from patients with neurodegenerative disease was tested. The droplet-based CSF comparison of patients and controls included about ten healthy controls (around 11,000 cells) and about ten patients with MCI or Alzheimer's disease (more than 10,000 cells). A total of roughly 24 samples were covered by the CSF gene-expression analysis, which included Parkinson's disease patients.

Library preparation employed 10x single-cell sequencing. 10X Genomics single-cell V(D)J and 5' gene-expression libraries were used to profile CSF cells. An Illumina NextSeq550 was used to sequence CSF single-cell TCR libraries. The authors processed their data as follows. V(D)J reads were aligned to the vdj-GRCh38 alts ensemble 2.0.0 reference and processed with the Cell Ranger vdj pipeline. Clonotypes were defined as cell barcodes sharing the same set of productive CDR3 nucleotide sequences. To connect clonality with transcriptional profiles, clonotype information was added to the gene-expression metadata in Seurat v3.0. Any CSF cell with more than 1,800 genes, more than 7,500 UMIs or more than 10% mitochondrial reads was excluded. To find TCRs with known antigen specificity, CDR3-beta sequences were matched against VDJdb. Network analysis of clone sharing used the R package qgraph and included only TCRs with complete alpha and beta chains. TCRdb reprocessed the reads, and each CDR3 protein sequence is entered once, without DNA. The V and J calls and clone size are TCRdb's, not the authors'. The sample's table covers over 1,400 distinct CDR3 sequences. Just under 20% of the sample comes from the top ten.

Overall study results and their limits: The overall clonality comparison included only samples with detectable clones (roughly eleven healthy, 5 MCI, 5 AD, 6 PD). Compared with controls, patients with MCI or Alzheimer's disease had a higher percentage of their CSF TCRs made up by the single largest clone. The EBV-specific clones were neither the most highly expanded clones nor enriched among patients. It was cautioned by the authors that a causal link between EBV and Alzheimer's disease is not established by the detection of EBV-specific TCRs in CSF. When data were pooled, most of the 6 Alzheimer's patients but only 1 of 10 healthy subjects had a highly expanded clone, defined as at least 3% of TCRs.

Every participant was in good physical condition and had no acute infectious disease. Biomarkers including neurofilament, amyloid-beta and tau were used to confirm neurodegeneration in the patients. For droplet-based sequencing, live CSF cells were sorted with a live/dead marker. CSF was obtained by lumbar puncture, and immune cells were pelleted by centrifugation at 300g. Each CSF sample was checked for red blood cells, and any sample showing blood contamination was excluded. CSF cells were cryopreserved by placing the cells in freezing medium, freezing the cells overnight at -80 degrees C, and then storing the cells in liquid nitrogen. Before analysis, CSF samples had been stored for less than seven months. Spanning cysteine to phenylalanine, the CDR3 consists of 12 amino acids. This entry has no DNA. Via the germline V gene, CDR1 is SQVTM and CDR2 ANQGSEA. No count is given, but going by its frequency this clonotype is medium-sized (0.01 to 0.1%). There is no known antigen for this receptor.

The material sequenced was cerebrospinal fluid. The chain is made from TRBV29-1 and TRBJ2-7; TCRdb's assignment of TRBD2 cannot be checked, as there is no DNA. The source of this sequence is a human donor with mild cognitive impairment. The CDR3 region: CSVEEGGEEQYF.